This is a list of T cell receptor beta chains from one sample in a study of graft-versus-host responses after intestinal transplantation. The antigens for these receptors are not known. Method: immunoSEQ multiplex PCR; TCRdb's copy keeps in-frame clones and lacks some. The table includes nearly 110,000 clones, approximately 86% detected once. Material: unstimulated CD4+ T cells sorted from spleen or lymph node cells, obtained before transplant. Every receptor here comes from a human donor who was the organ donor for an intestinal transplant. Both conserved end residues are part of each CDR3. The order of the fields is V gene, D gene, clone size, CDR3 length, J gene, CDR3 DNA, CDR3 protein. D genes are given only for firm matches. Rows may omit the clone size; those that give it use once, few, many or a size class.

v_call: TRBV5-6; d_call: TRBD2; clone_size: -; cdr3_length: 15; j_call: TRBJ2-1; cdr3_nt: TGTGCCAGCAGCTTTAGAGCGGGGGGGCCCCGTGAGCAGTTCTTC; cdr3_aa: CASSFRAGGPREQFF
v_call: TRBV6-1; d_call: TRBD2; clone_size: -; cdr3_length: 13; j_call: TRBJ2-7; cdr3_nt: TGTGCCAGCAGTGAGGCTAGCGGCTACGAGCAGTACTTC; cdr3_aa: CASSEASGYEQYF
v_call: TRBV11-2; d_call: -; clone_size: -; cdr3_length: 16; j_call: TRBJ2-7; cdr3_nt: TGTGCCAGCAGCTTAGTGGCCTGGGGACACTCCTACGAGCAGTACTTC; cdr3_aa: CASSLVAWGHSYEQYF
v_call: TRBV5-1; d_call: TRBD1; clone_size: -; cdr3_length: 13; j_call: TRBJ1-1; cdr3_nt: TGCGCCAGCAGCTGGGACAGGAACACTGAAGCTTTCTTT; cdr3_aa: CASSWDRNTEAFF
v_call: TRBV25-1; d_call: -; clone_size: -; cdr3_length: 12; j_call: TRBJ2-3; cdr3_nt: TGTGCCAGCAGTCTACAGGGAGATACGCAGTATTTT; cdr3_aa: CASSLQGDTQYF
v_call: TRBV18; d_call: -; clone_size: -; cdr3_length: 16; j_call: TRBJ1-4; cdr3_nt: TGTGCCAGCTCACCTACTTTACAGGCAACTAATGAAAAACTGTTTTTT; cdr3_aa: CASSPTLQATNEKLFF
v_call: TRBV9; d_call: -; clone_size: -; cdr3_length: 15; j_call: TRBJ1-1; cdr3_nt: TGTGCCAGCAGCCGAGGCACCGCCCTCTCCGGTGAAGCTTTCTTT; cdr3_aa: CASSRGTALSGEAFF
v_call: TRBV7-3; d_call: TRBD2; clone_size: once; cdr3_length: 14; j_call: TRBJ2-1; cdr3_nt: TGTGCCAGCAGCCCGGGACTAGACCACAATGAGCAGTTCTTC; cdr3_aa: CASSPGLDHNEQFF
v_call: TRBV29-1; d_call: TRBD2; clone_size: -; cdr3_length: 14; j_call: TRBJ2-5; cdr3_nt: TGTAGCGTTGTAGAGCGGGGCGAGCAAGAGACCCAGTACTTC; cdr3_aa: CSVVERGEQETQYF
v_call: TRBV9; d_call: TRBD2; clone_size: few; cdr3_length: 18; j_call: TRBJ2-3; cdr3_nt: TGTGCCAGCAGCGAGGCCCGGGGGGGGAGTCGCAGCACAGATACGCAGTATTTT; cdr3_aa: CASSEARGGSRSTDTQYF
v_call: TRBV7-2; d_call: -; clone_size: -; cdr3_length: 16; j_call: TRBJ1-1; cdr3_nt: TGTGCCAGCAGCTTACAGGGGCTGTACGGAACGACTGAAGCTTTCTTT; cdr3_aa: CASSLQGLYGTTEAFF
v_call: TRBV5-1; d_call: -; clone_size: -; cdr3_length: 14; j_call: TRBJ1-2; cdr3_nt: TGCGCCAGCAGCAGATCACAGGAGAACTATGGCTACACCTTC; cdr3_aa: CASSRSQENYGYTF
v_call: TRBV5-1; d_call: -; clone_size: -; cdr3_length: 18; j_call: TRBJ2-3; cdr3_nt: TGCGCCAGCAGCTTGCGAGGGACCCTCACGGGGAGCACAGATACGCAGTATTTT; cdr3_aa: CASSLRGTLTGSTDTQYF
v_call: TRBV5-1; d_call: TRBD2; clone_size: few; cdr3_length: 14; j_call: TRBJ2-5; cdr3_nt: TGCGCCAGCGGCGGGGGAAGCGGGGGAGAGACCCAGTACTTC; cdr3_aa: CASGGGSGGETQYF
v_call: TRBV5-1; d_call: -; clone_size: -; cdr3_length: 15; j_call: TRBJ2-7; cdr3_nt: TGCGCCAGCAGCTTTGGGACCAACACCTACTACGAGCAGTACTTC; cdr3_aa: CASSFGTNTYYEQYF
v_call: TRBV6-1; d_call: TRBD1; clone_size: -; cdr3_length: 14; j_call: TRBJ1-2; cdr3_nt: TGTGCCAGCAGTCGGGACAGACTTTCCTATGGCTACACCTTC; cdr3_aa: CASSRDRLSYGYTF
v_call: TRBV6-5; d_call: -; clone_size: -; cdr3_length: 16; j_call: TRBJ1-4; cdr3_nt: TGTGCCAGCAGTTACGCCCGACAGGCTGGGGATGAAAAACTGTTTTTT; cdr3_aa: CASSYARQAGDEKLFF
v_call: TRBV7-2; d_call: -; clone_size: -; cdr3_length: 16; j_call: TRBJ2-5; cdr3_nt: TGTGCCAGCAGCTTAGTTGGGGGGGGCAGGCAAGAGACCCAGTACTTC; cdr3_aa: CASSLVGGGRQETQYF
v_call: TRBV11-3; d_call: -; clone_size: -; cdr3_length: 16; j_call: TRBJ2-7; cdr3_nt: TGTGCCAGCAGCTCCTCCGGGACATCACCCGTACACGAGCAGTACTTC; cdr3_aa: CASSSSGTSPVHEQYF
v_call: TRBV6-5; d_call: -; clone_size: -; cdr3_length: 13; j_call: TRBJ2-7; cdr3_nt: TGTGCCAGCAGGCGGGACAGCAACTACGAGCAGTACTTC; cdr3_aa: CASRRDSNYEQYF
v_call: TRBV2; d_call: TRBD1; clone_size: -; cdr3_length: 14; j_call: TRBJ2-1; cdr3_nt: TGTGCCAGCAGTGAACACAGGGGGCCCAATGAGCAGTTCTTC; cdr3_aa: CASSEHRGPNEQFF
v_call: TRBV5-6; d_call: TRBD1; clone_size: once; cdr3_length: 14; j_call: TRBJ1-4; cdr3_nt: TGTGCCAGCAGCCTAGGACAGGGGGCTGAAAAACTGTTTTTT; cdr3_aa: CASSLGQGAEKLFF
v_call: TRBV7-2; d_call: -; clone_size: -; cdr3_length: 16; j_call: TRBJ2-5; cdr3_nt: TGTGCCAGCAGCTTAGCGCGCCAGGGGGGCCAAGAGACCCAGTACTTC; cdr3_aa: CASSLARQGGQETQYF
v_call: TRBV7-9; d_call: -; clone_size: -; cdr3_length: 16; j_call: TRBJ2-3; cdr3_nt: TGTGCCAGCAGCTTAGATAGAAAGGAAAGCACAGATACGCAGTATTTT; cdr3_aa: CASSLDRKESTDTQYF
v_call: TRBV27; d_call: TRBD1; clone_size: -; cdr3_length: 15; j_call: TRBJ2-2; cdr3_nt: TGTGCCAGCAGTATGGACAGGGTGAACACCGGGGAGCTGTTTTTT; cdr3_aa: CASSMDRVNTGELFF
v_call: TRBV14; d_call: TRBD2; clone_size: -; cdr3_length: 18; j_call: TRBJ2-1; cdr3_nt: TGTGCCAGCAGCCCAAGGACTAGCGGGAGCTACCTCTACAATGAGCAGTTCTTC; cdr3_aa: CASSPRTSGSYLYNEQFF
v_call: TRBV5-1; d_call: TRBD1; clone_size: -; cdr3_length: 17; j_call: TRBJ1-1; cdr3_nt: TGCGCCAGCAGCCCTGGGGACAGGGGAATCATGAACACTGAAGCTTTCTTT; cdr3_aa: CASSPGDRGIMNTEAFF
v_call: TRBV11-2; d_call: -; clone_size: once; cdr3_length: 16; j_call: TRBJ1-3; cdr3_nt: TGTGCCAGCAGCTTCGGCGGAGTCTTATCTGGAAACACCATATATTTT; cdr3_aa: CASSFGGVLSGNTIYF
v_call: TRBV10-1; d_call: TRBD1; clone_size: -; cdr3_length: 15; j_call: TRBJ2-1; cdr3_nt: TGCGCCAGCAGTGAGCCCGAGACAGGGTGGAATGAGCAGTTCTTC; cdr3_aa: CASSEPETGWNEQFF
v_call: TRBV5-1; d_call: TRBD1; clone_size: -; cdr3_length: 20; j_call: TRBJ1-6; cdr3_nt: TGCGCCAGCAGCCAAACCCAACCTACCAGGACAGGGAGACAGAATTCACCCCTCCACTTT; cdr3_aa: CASSQTQPTRTGRQNSPLHF
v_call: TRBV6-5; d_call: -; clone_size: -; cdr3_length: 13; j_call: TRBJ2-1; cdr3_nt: TGTGCCAGCGGGGGGACAAACTACAATGAGCAGTTCTTC; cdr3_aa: CASGGTNYNEQFF
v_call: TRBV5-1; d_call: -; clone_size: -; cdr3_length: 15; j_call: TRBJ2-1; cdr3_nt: TGCGCCAGCAGCTTGGCCAGCACTAGCCCTAGAGAGCAGTTCTTC; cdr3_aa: CASSLASTSPREQFF
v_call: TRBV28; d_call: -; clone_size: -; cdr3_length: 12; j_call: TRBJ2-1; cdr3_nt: TGTGCCAGCAGTTCCTCGTTCAATGAGCAGTTCTTC; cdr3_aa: CASSSSFNEQFF
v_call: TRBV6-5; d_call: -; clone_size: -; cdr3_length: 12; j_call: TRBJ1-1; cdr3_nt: TGTGCCAGCAGTTTGGCCAGGCGATCAGCTTTCTTT; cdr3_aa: CASSLARRSAFF
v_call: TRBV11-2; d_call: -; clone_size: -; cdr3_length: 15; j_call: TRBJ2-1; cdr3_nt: TGTGCCAGCAGCTTTGGCGGGATTGAGGGGAATGAGCAGTTCTTC; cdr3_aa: CASSFGGIEGNEQFF
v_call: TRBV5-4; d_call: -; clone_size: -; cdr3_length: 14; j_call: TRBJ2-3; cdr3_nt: TGTGCCAGCAGCAGTCAGGGGTTCACAGATACGCAGTATTTT; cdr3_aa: CASSSQGFTDTQYF
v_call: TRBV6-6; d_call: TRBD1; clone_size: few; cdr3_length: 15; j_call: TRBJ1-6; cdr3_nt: TGTGCCAGCAGTCTAGGACAGGGGGGCTATTCACCCCTCCACTTT; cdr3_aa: CASSLGQGGYSPLHF
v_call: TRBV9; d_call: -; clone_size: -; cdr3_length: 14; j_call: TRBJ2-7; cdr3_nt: TGTGCCAGCAGCGTAGAAGGGCCCTCCTACGAGCAGTACTTC; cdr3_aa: CASSVEGPSYEQYF
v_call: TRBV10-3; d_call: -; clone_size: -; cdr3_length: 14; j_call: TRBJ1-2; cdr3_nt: TGTGCCATCAAAAAGACAGCCGGGAACTATGGCTACACCTTC; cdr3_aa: CAIKKTAGNYGYTF
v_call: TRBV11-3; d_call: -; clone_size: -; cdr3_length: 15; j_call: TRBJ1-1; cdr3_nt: TGTGCCAGCAGCCCAGGCGGGACTCTTAACACTGAAGCTTTCTTT; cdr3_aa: CASSPGGTLNTEAFF